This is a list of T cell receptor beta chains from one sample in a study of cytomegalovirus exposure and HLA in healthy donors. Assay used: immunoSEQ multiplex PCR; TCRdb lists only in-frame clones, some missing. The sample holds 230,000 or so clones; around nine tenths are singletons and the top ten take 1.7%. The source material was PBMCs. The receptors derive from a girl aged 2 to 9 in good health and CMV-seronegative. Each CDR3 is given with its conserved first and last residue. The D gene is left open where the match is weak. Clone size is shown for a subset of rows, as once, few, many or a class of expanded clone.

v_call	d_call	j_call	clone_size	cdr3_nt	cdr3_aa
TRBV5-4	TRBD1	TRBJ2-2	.	TGTGCCAGCAGCTGGGGACAGGACGCGCCCACCGGGGAGCTGTTTTTT	CASSWGQDAPTGELFF
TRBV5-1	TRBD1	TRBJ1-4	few	TGCGCCAGCAGCGGAGACAGGGGGTTAAATGAAAAACTGTTTTTT	CASSGDRGLNEKLFF
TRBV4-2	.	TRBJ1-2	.	TGTGCCAGCAGCCAAGGGGCAGGCGATAACTATGGCTACACCTTC	CASSQGAGDNYGYTF
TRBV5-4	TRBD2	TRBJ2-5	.	TGTGCCAGCAGGACGGGACTAGCCGACCAAGAGACCCAGTACTTC	CASRTGLADQETQYF
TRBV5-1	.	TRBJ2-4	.	TGCGCCAGCAGCTTGGCCAGTGGGCAGTCCATAGCCAAAAACATTCAGTACTTC	CASSLASGQSIAKNIQYF
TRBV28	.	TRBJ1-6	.	TGTGCCAGCGGGCTGAGCAGGGATAATTCACCCCTCCACTTT	CASGLSRDNSPLHF
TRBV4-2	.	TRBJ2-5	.	TGTGCCAGCAGCCCGCTCGGGAACGGGGAGACCCAGTACTTC	CASSPLGNGETQYF
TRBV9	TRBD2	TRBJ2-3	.	TGTGCCAGCAGCGTAGATGGGACTAGCGGGGGTCGGATGGATACGCAGTATTTT	CASSVDGTSGGRMDTQYF
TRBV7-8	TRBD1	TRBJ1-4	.	TGTGCCAGCAGCCAGAACAGGGGGCGTTCAACTAATGAAAAACTGTTTTTT	CASSQNRGRSTNEKLFF
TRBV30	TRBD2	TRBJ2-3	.	TGTGCCTGGAGTCCCGGGACTAGCGGGAGAGATACGCAGTATTTT	CAWSPGTSGRDTQYF
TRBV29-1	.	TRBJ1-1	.	TGCAGCGTTGTTCCTTATGGACTCTCGGGCACTGAAGCTTTCTTT	CSVVPYGLSGTEAFF